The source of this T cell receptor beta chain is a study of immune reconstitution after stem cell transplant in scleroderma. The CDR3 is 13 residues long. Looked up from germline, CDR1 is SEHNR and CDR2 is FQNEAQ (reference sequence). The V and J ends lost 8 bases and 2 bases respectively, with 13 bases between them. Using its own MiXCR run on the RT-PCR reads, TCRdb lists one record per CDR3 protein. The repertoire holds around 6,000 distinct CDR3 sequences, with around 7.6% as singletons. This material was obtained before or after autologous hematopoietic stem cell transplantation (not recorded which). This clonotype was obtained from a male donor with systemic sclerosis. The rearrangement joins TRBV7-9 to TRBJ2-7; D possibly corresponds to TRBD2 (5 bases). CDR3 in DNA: TGTGCCAGCGAGAGTGGGGAGACCTACGAGCAGTACTTC. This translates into CASESGETYEQYF.